Sequencing of this T cell receptor (beta chain) was carried out in a study of breast tumors, draining lymph nodes, adjacent tissues. CDR1 and CDR2 from the germline V gene are MGHDK and SYGVNS. The CDR3 length is 14 residues. Trimming removed 1 base from V and 5 bases from J; junction bases left unmatched: 2. In this sample, this clonotype turned up many times. Its specificity is unknown. One entry per CDR3 protein, called by TCRdb with MiXCR from the multiplex PCR reads. Here the sample spans some 130,000 distinct CDR3 sequences, about 20% being singletons. Overall study results and limits: Compared with lymph nodes, tumors were less diverse; compared with nontumor tissue, more. Tumor and nontumor repertoires were significantly more similar in luminal-like than in basal-like breast cancer. Most tumor T cells seemingly derive from lymph node, then expand in tumor.

Axillary draining lymph nodes of breast cancer patients supplied the node samples. This chain uses TRBV25-1 with TRBJ2-5; 9 bases align to TRBD2. Material for sequencing was axillary lymph node tissue. This TCR came from a female donor with breast cancer. Some clones in this sample may be carry-over from other donors' samples. The CDR3 coding sequence is TGTGCCAGCAGTGAATCTAGCGGGGCGGAGACCCAGTACTTC. Translated: CASSESSGAETQYF. Variable domain in full (rest from reference TRBV25-1 and TRBJ2-5): EADIYQTPRYLVIGTGKKITLECSQTMGHDKMYWYQQDPGMELHLIHYSYGVNSTEKGDLSSESTVSRIRTEHFPLTLESARPSHTSQYLCASSESSGAETQYFGPGTRLLVL.